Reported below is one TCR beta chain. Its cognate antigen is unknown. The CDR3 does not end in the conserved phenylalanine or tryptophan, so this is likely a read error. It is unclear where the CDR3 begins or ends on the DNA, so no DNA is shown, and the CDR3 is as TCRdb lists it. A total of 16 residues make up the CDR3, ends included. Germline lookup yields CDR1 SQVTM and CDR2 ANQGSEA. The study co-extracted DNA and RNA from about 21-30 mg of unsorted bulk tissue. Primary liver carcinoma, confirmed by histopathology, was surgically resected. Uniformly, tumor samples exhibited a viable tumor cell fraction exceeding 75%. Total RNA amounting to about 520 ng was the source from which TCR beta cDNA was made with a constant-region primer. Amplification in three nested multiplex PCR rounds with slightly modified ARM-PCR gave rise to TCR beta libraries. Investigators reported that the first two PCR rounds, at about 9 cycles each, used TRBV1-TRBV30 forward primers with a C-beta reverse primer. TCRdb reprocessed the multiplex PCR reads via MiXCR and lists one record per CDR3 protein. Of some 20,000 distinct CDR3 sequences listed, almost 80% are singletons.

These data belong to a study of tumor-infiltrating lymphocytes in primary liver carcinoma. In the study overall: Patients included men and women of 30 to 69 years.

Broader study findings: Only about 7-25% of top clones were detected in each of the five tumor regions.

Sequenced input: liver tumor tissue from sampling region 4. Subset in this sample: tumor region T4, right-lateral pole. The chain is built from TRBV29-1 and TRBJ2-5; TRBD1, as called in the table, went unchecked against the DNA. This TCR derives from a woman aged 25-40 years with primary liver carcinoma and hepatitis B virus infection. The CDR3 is CSATGEMGYAMETQYS.